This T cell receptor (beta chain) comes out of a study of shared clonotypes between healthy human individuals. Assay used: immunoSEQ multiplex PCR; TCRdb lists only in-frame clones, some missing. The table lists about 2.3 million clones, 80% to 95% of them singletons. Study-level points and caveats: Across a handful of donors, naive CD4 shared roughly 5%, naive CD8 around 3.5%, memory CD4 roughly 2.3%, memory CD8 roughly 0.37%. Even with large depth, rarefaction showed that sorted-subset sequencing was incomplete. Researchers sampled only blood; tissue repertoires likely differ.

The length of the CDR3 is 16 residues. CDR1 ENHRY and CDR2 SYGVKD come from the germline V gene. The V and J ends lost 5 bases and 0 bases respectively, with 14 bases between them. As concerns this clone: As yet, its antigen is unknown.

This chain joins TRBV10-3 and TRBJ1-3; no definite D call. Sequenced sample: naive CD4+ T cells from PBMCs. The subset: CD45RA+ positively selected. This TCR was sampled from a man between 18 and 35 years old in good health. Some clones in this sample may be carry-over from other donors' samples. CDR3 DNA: TGTGCCATCAGTACCCTTGGTGACATCTCTGGAAACACCATATATTTT. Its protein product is CAISTLGDISGNTIYF.